The rows below give T cell receptor beta chains drawn from one sample of a study of blood T cell repertoires in COVID-19. Here immunoSEQ multiplex PCR was the method, and the copy in TCRdb shows in-frame clones only, minus some. This sample has around 120,000 clones, with more than 65% found just once. Sample: peripheral blood. All receptors come from a woman aged 70 to 79 with acute or convalescent COVID-19. CDR3s include the opening cysteine and the closing phenylalanine or tryptophan. The D gene is left open where the match is weak. Size values are once, few and many counts, or a class for expanded clones, and some rows have none.

j_call clone_size v_call d_call cdr3_aa cdr3_nt
TRBJ1-3 . TRBV9 . CASSSNRAPSSGNTIYF TGTGCCAGCAGCTCTAACAGGGCCCCAAGCTCTGGAAACACCATATATTTT
TRBJ2-3 few TRBV7-9 TRBD2 CASSPKGTSGADTQYF TGTGCCAGCAGCCCAAAGGGGACTAGCGGCGCAGATACGCAGTATTTT
TRBJ2-1 . TRBV6-6 . CASSYRGDEQFF TGTGCCAGCAGTTATCGCGGGGATGAGCAGTTCTTC
TRBJ2-1 . TRBV25-1 . CATGVSYNEQFF TGTGCCACAGGGGTCTCCTACAATGAGCAGTTCTTC
TRBJ1-5 once TRBV2 . CASSDSESQPQHF TGTGCCAGCAGTGACAGCGAAAGTCAGCCCCAGCATTTT
TRBJ2-2 . TRBV7-9 TRBD2 CASSPAPGLAGTGELFF TGTGCCAGCAGCCCCGCTCCGGGACTAGCGGGCACCGGGGAGCTGTTTTTC
TRBJ2-3 . TRBV30 TRBD1 CAWSVGTGSTDTQYF TGTGCCTGGAGTGTAGGGACAGGGAGCACAGATACGCAGTATTTT
TRBJ2-5 . TRBV2 . CASSEGSQETQYF TGTGCCAGCAGTGAGGGCAGTCAAGAGACCCAGTACTTC
TRBJ2-2 . TRBV7-6 . CASSLANGELFF TGTGCCAGCAGCTTAGCTAACGGGGAGCTGTTTTTT
TRBJ2-5 . TRBV5-1 . CASSWGPTGGAETQYF TGCGCCAGCAGCTGGGGGCCGACTGGGGGCGCGGAGACCCAGTACTTC
TRBJ2-1 . TRBV19 TRBD2 CASSILAGGGEQFF TGTGCCAGTAGTATCTTAGCGGGAGGGGGTGAGCAGTTCTTC
TRBJ1-1 . TRBV2 . CAQRMNTEAFF TGTGCTCAGCGGATGAACACTGAAGCTTTCTTT
TRBJ1-6 . TRBV30 TRBD1 CACTTGGGSPLHF TGTGCCTGCACGACAGGGGGCGGATCACCCCTCCACTTT
TRBJ1-4 few TRBV25-1 . CASSGGQTTANEKLFF TGTGCCAGCAGTGGTGGACAGACGACTGCTAATGAAAAACTGTTTTTT
TRBJ2-4 . TRBV7-3 TRBD1 CASSLGRDRADIQYF TGTGCCAGCAGCTTAGGCCGGGACAGGGCTGACATTCAGTACTTC
TRBJ2-3 . TRBV10-3 . CAISEAGASSTDTQYF TGTGCCATCAGTGAAGCAGGGGCATCGAGCACAGATACGCAGTATTTT
TRBJ2-7 . TRBV6-5 TRBD1 CASSNRDRGSEQYF TGTGCCAGCAGTAACCGGGACAGGGGAAGCGAGCAGTACTTC
TRBJ2-1 . TRBV19 TRBD2 CASSMVSSGRAGEQFF TGTGCCAGTAGTATGGTTAGCAGCGGGAGGGCCGGGGAGCAGTTCTTC
TRBJ2-3 few TRBV4-1 TRBD1 CASSQALGQATDTQYF TGCGCCAGCAGCCAAGCCCTCGGACAGGCCACAGATACGCAGTATTTT
TRBJ1-4 . TRBV30 . CAWSLGGHGEKLFF TGTGCCTGGAGTTTGGGAGGGCACGGTGAAAAACTGTTTTTT
TRBJ2-3 . TRBV5-1 TRBD2 CASSPRGGPPDTQYF TGCGCCAGCAGCCCGCGGGGGGGCCCTCCAGATACGCAGTATTTT
TRBJ2-7 . TRBV2 TRBD1 CASSEEGQGIYEQYF TGTGCCAGCAGTGAGGAGGGACAGGGGATCTACGAGCAGTACTTC
TRBJ2-1 . TRBV28 . CASSPTVYYNEQFF TGTGCCAGCAGTCCTACGGTATACTACAATGAGCAGTTCTTC
TRBJ1-4 few TRBV7-2 . CASSQDGANEKLFF TGTGCCAGCAGCCAGGACGGGGCTAATGAAAAACTGTTTTTT
TRBJ1-2 many TRBV6-1 . CASSEDGGWGYTF TGTGCCAGCAGTGAAGATGGGGGGTGGGGCTACACCTTC
TRBJ1-1 once TRBV2 TRBD1 CASRRDRETEAFF TGTGCCAGCAGGAGGGACAGGGAGACTGAAGCTTTCTTT
TRBJ1-2 . TRBV12-3/TRBV12-4 . CASSLSLYGYTF TGTGCCAGCAGTTTAAGCCTTTATGGCTACACCTTC
TRBJ2-3 few TRBV18 TRBD2 CASSPASGGDTQYF TGTGCCAGCTCACCTGCTAGCGGGGGTGATACGCAGTATTTT
TRBJ2-7 . TRBV30 . CAWSERTVEQYF TGTGCCTGGAGTGAGAGGACAGTTGAGCAGTACTTC
TRBJ1-2 . TRBV6-1 TRBD1 CASSEEGAYNGYTF TGTGCCAGCAGTGAGGAGGGGGCATATAATGGCTACACCTTC
TRBJ1-1 many TRBV29-1 . CSVGAMQDTEAFF TGCAGCGTTGGGGCCATGCAGGACACTGAAGCTTTCTTT
TRBJ1-2 . TRBV19 . CASSRGGGIYGYTF TGTGCCAGTAGCCGGGGAGGCGGCATCTATGGCTACACCTTC
TRBJ2-7 . TRBV7-8 TRBD2 CASSLWSSGASYEQYF TGTGCCAGCAGCTTATGGTCTAGCGGGGCGTCCTACGAGCAGTACTTC
TRBJ1-1 . TRBV12-3/TRBV12-4 . CATTGTAYTEAFF TGTGCCACCACCGGGACTGCATACACTGAAGCTTTCTTT
TRBJ1-1 once TRBV30 . CAWRREINTEAFF TGTGCCTGGAGGCGAGAGATTAACACTGAAGCTTTCTTT
TRBJ1-2 once TRBV2 TRBD1 CASSEIRTGGYYGYTF TGTGCCAGCAGTGAAATTAGGACAGGGGGATACTATGGCTACACCTTC